Described below is a single TCR beta chain sequence and its context. Which antigen it targets is not known. There are no base qualities to consult, and no much larger clone falls within one base. The CDR3 holds 14 amino acids from the cysteine to the phenylalanine. Only the CDR3 DNA is retained, 42 bases long and in frame from the first base. The germline V gene provides CDR1 ENHRY and CDR2 SYGVKD. Relative to germline, V is missing 4 bases and J is missing 2 bases, with 3 bases of the junction outside any gene match. The intended sense of this specimen's time point label: baseline before first vaccination. The vaccinee samples were drawn from two UK trials, COV001 and COV002, one of which was a single-blind randomized controlled phase 2/3 trial testing AZD1222 (ChAdOx1 nCoV-19) in healthy adults. For TCRbeta chain sequencing, PBMC samples from trial participants were taken at day 0 and at day 28 after the second dose.

The source of the sample is a study of T cell responses to AZD1222 COVID-19 vaccine (dated by TCRdb to about 2021). General notes on the study: Because spike-specific TCR depth and breadth did not differ between the two schedules, AZD1222 recipients who got a second dose at roughly 4 weeks were pooled with those who got a second dose at roughly 12 weeks. Enrollment into the trials was organized by age into subgroups of 18-55, 56-69 and 70-plus years, and those subgroups contained about 160, 30 and 59 TCR-sequenced participants, respectively. A total of 233 trial participants underwent TCR sequencing, of whom 207 had received two doses of AZD1222 and about 25 had received two doses of the MenACWY control vaccine. Here is what the overall study found, with its caveats: The whole spike protein was spanned by vaccine-associated CD4 TCRs, and dominant responses were seen in regions 160-218 and 743-854. Participants were mostly white British, with more females than males. The authors suggested clonal diversity may have been underestimated. Because no day 14 peak-response samples were available, the repertoires could be characterized only after the peak T cell response. Conclusions about previously exposed vaccinees were limited because only six AZD1222 recipients were SARS-CoV-2 seropositive at baseline. Spike-specific TCR breadth and depth rose significantly after two AZD1222 doses compared with day 0 and with MenACWY recipients. The 56-69-year group was small, and its depth increase did not reach significance, likely because of low power. Nearly half of unique spike-specific TCRs reportedly recognized epitopes outside regions mutated in the B.1.351 and B.1.1.7 variants.

The CDR3 regions of human TCRbeta chains were analyzed by immunosequencing. As for the authors' bioinformatics: TCRs in the repertoires were matched against a reference library of SARS-CoV-2-specific TCRs that had been generated with the MIRA antigen-specificity platform. Breadth meant the fraction of unique TCRs that were SARS-CoV-2-associated, whereas depth meant the fraction of total T cells that were SARS-CoV-2-associated. Using the MIRA data, every spike-specific TCR was mapped to the spike region that the TCR reacted to and assigned to either a CD4 or a CD8 class. Log10-transformed breadth and depth values were compared by one-way ANOVA with Sidak's multiple comparisons tests. In TCRdb, the immuneACCESS table is reduced to in-frame sequences with V and J assigned. These tables do not hold every clone; where another copy was compared, an unresolved V gene accounts for under half, and the others remain unexplained. V and J calls and clone size are copied from that table; D and trimming were computed from the DNA. Present in this sample are 90,000 to 100,000 clones, around 87% of which were seen just once. The ten largest clones take up less than 3.5% of the sample.

The TCR was taken from an adult in good health. Material: peripheral blood, obtained on day 0 of AZD1222 vaccination. The sequence links TRBV10-3 to TRBJ2-7; 9 bases in the middle match TRBD2. Here the CDR3 is given as CAISAGGRAYEQYF. In nucleotides, the sequence is TGTGCCATCAGTGCTGGCGGGAGGGCCTACGAGCAGTACTTC.